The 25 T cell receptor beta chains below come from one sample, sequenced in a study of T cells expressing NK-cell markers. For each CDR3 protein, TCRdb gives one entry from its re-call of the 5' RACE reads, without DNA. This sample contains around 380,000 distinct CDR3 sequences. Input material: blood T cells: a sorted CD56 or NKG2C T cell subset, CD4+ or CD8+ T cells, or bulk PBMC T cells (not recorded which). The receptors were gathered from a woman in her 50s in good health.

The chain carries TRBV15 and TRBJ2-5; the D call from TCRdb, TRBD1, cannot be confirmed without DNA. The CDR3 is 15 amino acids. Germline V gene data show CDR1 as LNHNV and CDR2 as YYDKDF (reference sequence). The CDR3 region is CATSRVGTGGETQYF.

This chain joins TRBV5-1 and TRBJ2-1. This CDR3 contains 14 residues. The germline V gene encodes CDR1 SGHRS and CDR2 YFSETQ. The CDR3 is CASSLQAGLFEQFF.

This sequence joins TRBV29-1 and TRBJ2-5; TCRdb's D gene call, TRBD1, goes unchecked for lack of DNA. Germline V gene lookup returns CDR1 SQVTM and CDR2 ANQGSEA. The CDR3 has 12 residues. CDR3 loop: CSAKGQWETQYF. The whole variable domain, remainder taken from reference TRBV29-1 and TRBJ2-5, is SAVISQKPSRDICQRGTSLTIQCQVDSQVTMMFWYRQQPGQSLTLIATANQGSEATYESGFVIDKFPISRPNLTFSTLTVSNMSPEDSSIYLCSAKGQWETQYFGPGTRLLVL.

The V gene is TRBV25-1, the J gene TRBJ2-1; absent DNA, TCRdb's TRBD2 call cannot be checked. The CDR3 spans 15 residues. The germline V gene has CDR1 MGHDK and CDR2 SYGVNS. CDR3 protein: CASSPLAGGPYEQFF.

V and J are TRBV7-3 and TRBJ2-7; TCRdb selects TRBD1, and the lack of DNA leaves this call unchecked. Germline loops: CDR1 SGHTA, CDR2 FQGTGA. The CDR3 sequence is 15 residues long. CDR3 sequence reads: CASSPGGGLAYEQYF.

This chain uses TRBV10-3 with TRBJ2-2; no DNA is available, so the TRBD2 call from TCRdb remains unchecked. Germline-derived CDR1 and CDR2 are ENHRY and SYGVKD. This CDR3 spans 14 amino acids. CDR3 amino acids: CAAAPGLGTGELFF.

CDR3 amino acids: CASSVVQGAPSGANVLTF. The chain recombines TRBV9 with TRBJ2-6; TCRdb lists TRBD1, though no DNA is available to test this call. Germline V gives CDR1 SGDLS, CDR2 YYNGEE. This CDR3 contains 18 residues.

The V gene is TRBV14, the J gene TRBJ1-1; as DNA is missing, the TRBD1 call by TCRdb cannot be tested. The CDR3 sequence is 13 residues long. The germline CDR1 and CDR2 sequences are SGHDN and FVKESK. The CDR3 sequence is CASSQVGTGKAFF.

The CDR3 reads CASSLAPDGNQPQHF. The chain has TRBV12-3 or TRBV12-4 and TRBJ1-5. This CDR3 spans 15 amino acids.

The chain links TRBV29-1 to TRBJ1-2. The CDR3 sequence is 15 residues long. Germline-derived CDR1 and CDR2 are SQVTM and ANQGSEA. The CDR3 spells CSVWGGGQQDYGYTF.

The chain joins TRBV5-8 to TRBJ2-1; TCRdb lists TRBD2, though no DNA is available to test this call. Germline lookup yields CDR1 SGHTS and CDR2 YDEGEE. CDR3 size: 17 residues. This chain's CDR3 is CASSPRTSGLRDNEQFF.

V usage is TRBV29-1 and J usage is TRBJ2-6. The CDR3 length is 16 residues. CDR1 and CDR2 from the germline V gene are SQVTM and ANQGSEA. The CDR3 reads CSVEDREAAGANVLTF.

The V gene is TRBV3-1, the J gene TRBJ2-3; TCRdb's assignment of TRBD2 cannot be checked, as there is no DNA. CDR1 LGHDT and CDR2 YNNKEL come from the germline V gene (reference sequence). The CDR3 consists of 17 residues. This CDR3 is CASSHGTRGSSTDTQYF.

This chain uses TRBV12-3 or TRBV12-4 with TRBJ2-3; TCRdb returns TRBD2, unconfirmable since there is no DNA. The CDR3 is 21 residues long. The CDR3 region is CASSLGPLWLAGETSTDTQYF.

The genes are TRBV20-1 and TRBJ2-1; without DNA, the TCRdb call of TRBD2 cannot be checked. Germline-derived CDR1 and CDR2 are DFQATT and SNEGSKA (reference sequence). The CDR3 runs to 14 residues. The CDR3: CSALAGEAYNEQFF.

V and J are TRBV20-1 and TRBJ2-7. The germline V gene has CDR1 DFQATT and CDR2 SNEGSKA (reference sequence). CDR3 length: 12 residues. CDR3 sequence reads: CSARGRTYEQYF.

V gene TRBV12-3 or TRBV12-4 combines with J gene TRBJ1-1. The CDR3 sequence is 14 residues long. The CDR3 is CASSLGMGNTEAFF.

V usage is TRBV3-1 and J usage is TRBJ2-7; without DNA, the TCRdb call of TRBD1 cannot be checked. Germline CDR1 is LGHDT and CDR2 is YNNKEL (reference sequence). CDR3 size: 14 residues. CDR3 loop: CASSPGHSAYEQYF.

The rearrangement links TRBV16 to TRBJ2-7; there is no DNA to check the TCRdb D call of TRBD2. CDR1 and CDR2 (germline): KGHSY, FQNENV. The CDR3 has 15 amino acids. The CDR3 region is CASSQSGGPLGEQYF.

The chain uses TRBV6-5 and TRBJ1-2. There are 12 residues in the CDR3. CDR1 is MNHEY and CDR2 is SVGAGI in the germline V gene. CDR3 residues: CASSSLWDGYTF.

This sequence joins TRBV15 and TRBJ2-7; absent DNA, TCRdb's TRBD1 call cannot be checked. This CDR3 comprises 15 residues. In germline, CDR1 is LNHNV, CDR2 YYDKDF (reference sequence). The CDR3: CATSRGGTGEYEQYF.

CDR3 in amino acids: CASSYVRADYGYTF. The chain combines TRBV6-6 with TRBJ1-2. CDR3 length: 14 amino acids. Germline V gene data show CDR1 as MNHNY and CDR2 as SVGAGI (reference sequence).

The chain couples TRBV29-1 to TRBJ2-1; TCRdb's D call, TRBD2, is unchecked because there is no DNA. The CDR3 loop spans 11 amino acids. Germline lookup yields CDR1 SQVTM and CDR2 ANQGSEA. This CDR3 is CSVLAGVKQFF.

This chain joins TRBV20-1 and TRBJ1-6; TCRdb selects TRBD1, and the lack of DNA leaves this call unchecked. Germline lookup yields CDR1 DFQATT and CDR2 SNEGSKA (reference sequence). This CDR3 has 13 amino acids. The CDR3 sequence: CSAKLGHPSPLHF.

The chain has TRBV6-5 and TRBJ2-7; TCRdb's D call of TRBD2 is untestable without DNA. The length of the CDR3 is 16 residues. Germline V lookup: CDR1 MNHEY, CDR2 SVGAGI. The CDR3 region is CASKVGGLAPTYEQYF.